This TCR beta chain was profiled in a study of blood T cell repertoires in COVID-19. Study-level background: Some COVID-19 samples were acute and others convalescent; all came from the United States, Italy and Spain. Sources were T cells, B-cell-depleted T cells, or PBMCs; the material itself was cDNA or gDNA.

This clone was seen just once. The V gene end was trimmed by 0 bases and the J gene end by 8 bases; junction bases not matched to a gene: 5. This CDR3 comprises 15 residues. The germline V gene has CDR1 MNHEY and CDR2 SVGAGI. In the original analysis: Researchers report that nucleated cell counts were estimated from reference gene primer amplification. Method: immunoSEQ multiplex PCR; TCRdb's copy keeps in-frame clones and lacks some. V and J calls and clone size are those listed in that table; D and trimming were worked out from the DNA. The sample includes about 120,000 clones, 82% of them seen just once.

Sequencing input: peripheral blood. The clonotype comes from a human donor in a cohort sampled during active COVID-19. The genes are TRBV6-5 and TRBJ1-2, with 11 bases aligning to TRBD1. The CDR3: CASSYSPGQGVGYTF. DNA of the CDR3: TGTGCCAGCAGTTACTCGCCGGGACAGGGGGTGGGCTACACCTTC.